This TCR beta chain stems from a study of T cell repertoires in cytomegalovirus infection. In the study overall: Public TCR beta signatures provided an indication of both CMV infection and a matching HLA type.

TCRdb re-derived calls from the reads in MiXCR, one entry per CDR3 protein. The profile shows hundreds of thousands of distinct CDR3 sequences, 24% of them singletons. The ends lost 4 bases at V and 4 bases at J; junction bases unmatched: 9. The CDR3 is made up of 15 amino acids. Germline V gives CDR1 MNHEY, CDR2 SVGAGI. This clonotype was observed at least ten times. The antigen is unknown. Study-level results: Carriage of CMV together with the relevant HLA was identifiable through cumulative public TCR beta family frequency. HLA-C-restricted CMV-specific TCR beta clonotypes prevailed in the ex vivo response.

The chain recombines TRBV6-5 with TRBJ1-1; 7 bases are a match to TRBD1. What was sequenced was CD8+ T cells from PBMCs. The receptor comes from a human donor in good health (CMV status not recorded). Some clones in this sample may be carry-over from other donors' samples. The CDR3 loop is CASSSIFDRATEAFF. DNA of the CDR3: TGTGCCAGCAGTTCCATCTTTGACAGGGCCACTGAAGCTTTCTTT.